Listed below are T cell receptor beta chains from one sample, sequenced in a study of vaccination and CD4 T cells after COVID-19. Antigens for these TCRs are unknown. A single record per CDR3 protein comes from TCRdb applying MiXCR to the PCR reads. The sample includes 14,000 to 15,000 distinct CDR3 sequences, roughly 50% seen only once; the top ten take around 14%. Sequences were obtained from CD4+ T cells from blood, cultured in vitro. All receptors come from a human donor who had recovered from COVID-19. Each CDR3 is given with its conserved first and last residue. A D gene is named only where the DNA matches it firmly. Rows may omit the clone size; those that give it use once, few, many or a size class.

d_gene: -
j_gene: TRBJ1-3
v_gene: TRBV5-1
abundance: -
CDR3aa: CASSPQGIGNTIYF
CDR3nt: TGCGCCAGCAGCCCCCAGGGGATTGGAAACACCATATATTTT

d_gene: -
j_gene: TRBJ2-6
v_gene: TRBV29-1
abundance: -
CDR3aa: CSVELGGSGANVLTF
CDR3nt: TGCAGCGTTGAGTTAGGGGGGTCTGGGGCCAACGTCCTGACTTTC

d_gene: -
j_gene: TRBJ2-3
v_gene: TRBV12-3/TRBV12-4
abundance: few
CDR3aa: CASTESIGYTQYF
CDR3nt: TGTGCCAGCACGGAGTCCATCGGGTATACGCAGTATTTT

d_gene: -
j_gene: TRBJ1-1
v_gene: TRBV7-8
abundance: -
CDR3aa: CASSLHRGTEAFF
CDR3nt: TGTGCCAGCAGCTTACATAGGGGGACTGAAGCTTTCTTT

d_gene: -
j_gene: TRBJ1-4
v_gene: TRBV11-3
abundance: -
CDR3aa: CASSSTDGYEKLFF
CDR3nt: TGTGCCAGCAGCAGCACGGACGGTTATGAAAAACTGTTTTTT

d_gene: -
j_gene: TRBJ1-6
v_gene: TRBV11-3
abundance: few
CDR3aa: CASSTRQALGSPLHF
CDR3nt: TGTGCCAGCAGCACCCGACAGGCCCTAGGTTCACCCCTCCACTTT

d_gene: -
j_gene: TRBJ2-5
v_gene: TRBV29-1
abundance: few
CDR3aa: CSVGYSQETQYF
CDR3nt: TGCAGCGTTGGCTACTCTCAAGAGACCCAGTACTTC

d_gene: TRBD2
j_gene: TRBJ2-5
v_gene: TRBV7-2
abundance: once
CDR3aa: CASKASGGAGETQYF
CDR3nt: TGTGCCAGCAAGGCTAGCGGGGGGGCCGGGGAGACCCAGTACTTC

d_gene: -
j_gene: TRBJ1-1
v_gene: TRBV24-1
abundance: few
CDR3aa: CATRQGNTEAFF
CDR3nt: TGTGCCACCAGACAGGGGAACACTGAAGCTTTCTTT

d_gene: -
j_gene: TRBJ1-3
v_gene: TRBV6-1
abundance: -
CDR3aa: CASNNRDLLEGNTIYF
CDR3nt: TGTGCCAGCAATAACCGGGACCTCCTAGAGGGAAACACCATATATTTT

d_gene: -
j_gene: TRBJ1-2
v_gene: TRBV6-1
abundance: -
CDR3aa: CASSAQTGPHGYTF
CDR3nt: TGTGCCAGCAGTGCACAAACAGGACCTCATGGCTACACCTTC

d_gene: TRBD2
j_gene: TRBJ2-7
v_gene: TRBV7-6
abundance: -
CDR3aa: CASSSGLAGEGYEQYF
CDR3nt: TGTGCCAGCAGCTCCGGACTAGCGGGAGAGGGGTACGAGCAGTACTTC

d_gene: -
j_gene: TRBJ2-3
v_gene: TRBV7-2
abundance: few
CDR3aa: CASSFPGLGSTQYF
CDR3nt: TGTGCCAGCAGCTTCCCCGGATTGGGGAGTACGCAGTATTTT

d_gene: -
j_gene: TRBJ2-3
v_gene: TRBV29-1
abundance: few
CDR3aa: CSVAGSGTDTQYF
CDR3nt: TGCAGCGTTGCAGGGTCGGGCACAGATACGCAGTATTTT

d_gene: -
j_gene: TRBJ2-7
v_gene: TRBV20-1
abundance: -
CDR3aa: CSAFPGAGYEQYF
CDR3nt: TGCAGTGCTTTCCCGGGGGCGGGATACGAGCAGTACTTC

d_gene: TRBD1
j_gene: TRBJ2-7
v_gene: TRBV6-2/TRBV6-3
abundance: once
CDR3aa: CASKSWTGNEQYF
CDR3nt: TGTGCCAGCAAGAGTTGGACAGGGAACGAGCAGTACTTC

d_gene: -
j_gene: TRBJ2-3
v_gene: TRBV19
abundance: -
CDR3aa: CASSPRRSATDTQYF
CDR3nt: TGTGCCAGTAGCCCACGAAGGTCTGCCACAGATACGCAGTATTTT

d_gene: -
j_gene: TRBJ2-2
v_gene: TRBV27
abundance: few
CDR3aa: CASSLWPAGELFF
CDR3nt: TGTGCCAGCAGTTTATGGCCAGCCGGGGAGCTGTTTTTT

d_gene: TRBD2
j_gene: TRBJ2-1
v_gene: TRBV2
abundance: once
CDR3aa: CASSEGGLAGGNEQFF
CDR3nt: TGTGCCAGCAGTGAAGGGGGTCTAGCGGGAGGCAATGAGCAGTTCTTC

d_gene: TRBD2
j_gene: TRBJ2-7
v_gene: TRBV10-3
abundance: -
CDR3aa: CAISDQGLAGASGYEQYF
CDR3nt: TGTGCCATCAGTGACCAAGGACTAGCGGGGGCCTCGGGGTACGAGCAGTACTTC

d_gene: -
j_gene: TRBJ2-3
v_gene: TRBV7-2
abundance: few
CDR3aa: CASSVGGPSPQYF
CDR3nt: TGTGCCAGCAGCGTCGGAGGCCCGTCGCCGCAGTATTTT

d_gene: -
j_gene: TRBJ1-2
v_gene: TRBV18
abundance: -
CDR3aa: CASSPGAENYGYTF
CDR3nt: TGTGCCAGCTCACCCGGGGCAGAGAACTATGGCTACACCTTC

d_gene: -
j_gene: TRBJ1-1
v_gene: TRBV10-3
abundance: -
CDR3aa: CAIRGGGEKNTEAFF
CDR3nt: TGTGCCATCAGGGGAGGAGGGGAGAAGAACACTGAAGCTTTCTTT

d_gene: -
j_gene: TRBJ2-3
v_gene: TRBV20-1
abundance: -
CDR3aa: CSARGPGTDTQYF
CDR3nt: TGCAGTGCTAGGGGGCCCGGGACAGATACGCAGTATTTT